This TCR beta chain was captured by sequencing in a study of cytomegalovirus exposure and HLA in healthy donors. Study conclusions and caveats: Earlier findings revealed that most TCR beta V segments proved productive either about 87% or about 30% of the time. Judged likely to be a sequencing artifact was a cluster of highly shared sequence variants. The authors enumerated 164 TCR beta chains as linked to cytomegalovirus. Trimming of TCR beta V- and J-genes showed a link, identified in a later analysis, to a missense DCLRE1C variant.

Between the trimmed V and J ends, which lost 0 bases and 3 bases, there was a span of 10 bases. The CDR3 runs to 14 residues. CDR1 SGHRS and CDR2 YFSETQ come from the germline V gene. On this clone itself: Its antigen is undetermined.

The PCR used 60 Vbeta and 13 Jbeta primers. Data came from immunoSEQ multiplex PCR; TCRdb stores just in-frame clones and leaves some out. The data contain 150,000 or so clones, more than 60% of them singletons. J is TRBJ2-7 and V is TRBV5-1, with a possible D match to TRBD1 (6 bases). Sequences were obtained from PBMCs. The sequence was collected from a man younger than 40 in good health and CMV-seropositive. CDR3 protein: CASSLGQDSYEQYF. For the CDR3, the DNA is TGCGCCAGCAGCTTGGGACAGGATAGCTACGAGCAGTACTTC.